These T cell receptor beta chains were read from a single sample in a study of blood T cell repertoires in COVID-19. Libraries were prepared by immunoSEQ multiplex PCR; TCRdb keeps only in-frame clonotypes and omits some of them. The table includes about 370,000 clones, roughly 90% detected once. The sample taken for sequencing was peripheral blood. These receptor sequences come from a woman in her twenties or thirties with COVID-19, enrolled during active disease. Each CDR3 is given with its conserved first and last residue. A D gene is named only where the DNA matches it firmly. Size is stated for part of the rows, as once, few or many counts, or as a class when the clone is expanded.

clone_size	d_call	v_call	j_call	cdr3_nt	cdr3_aa
NA	NA	TRBV19	TRBJ2-5	TGTGCCAGTAGTGCGGGGGCAAGAGACCCGCAGTACTTC	CASSAGARDPQYF
NA	NA	TRBV4-3	TRBJ2-7	TGCGCCAGCAGCCCAGGTGTACAGAGGGCCTACGAGCAGTACTTC	CASSPGVQRAYEQYF
NA	NA	TRBV5-1	TRBJ1-2	TGCGCCAGCAGCTTGGACGGGGTCGTAGGCTACACCTTC	CASSLDGVVGYTF
NA	TRBD2	TRBV5-6	TRBJ2-5	TGTGCCAGCAGCCCAACGCGGGGGGGCTTAGAGACCCAGTACTTC	CASSPTRGGLETQYF
NA	TRBD2	TRBV10-3	TRBJ2-5	TGTGCCATCAGTCCCGGACTAGCGGGGGGTAGGGAGACCCAGTACTTC	CAISPGLAGGRETQYF
NA	NA	TRBV7-2	TRBJ1-1	TGTGCCAGCAGCTTAGTGCCGGGAGGAGACACTGAAGCTTTCTTT	CASSLVPGGDTEAFF
NA	NA	TRBV27	TRBJ2-7	TGTGCCAGCAGTCCTCGCTCCTACGAGCAGTACTTC	CASSPRSYEQYF
once	TRBD1	TRBV4-2	TRBJ1-1	TGTGCCAGCAGCCAAGCAGGACAGGGGTCCACTGAAGCTTTCTTT	CASSQAGQGSTEAFF
NA	TRBD2	TRBV5-1	TRBJ2-1	TGCGCCAGCAGCCACAGATCCGGGACTAGCGGGAGATTCGATGAGCAGTTCTTC	CASSHRSGTSGRFDEQFF
NA	TRBD2	TRBV5-1	TRBJ2-1	TGCGCCAGCAGCTTGGGATTAGCGGGAGGTCTAACCTACAATGAGCAGTTCTTC	CASSLGLAGGLTYNEQFF
NA	TRBD2	TRBV5-4	TRBJ2-5	TGTGCCAGCAGCTTAGGGACTAGCGGGGCGGGGACCCAGTACTTC	CASSLGTSGAGTQYF
NA	TRBD1	TRBV27	TRBJ1-2	TGTGCCAGCAGTCCATACCCCGGGACAGGGGGGGATGGCTACACCTTC	CASSPYPGTGGDGYTF
NA	NA	TRBV9	TRBJ2-2	TGTGCCAGCAGCGTGATTGGGGCAGTCGGCCCCGGGGAGCTGTTTTTT	CASSVIGAVGPGELFF
NA	TRBD2	TRBV27	TRBJ2-2	TGTGCCAGCAGTTTAAAAGCGGGAAACACCGGGGAGCTGTTTTTT	CASSLKAGNTGELFF
NA	TRBD2	TRBV18	TRBJ2-7	TGTGCCAGCTCACTTGGTCGACTAGCGGAGTACGAGCAGTACTTC	CASSLGRLAEYEQYF
NA	TRBD1	TRBV7-9	TRBJ2-5	TGTGCCAGCAGCTTAGGGGGACAGGGAACGGAGACCCAGTACTTC	CASSLGGQGTETQYF
NA	NA	TRBV28	TRBJ2-3	TGTGCCAGCAGCAGCAGAGGAGGGGGCTGGACAGATACGCAGTATTTT	CASSSRGGGWTDTQYF
NA	TRBD1	TRBV4-2	TRBJ1-2	TGTGCCAGCAGCCAATGGGACAGGCAGGAAGGCTACACCTTC	CASSQWDRQEGYTF
NA	NA	TRBV12-3/TRBV12-4	TRBJ2-3	TGTGCCAGCTCCGAGGGGGGGCAGGATACGCAGTATTTT	CASSEGGQDTQYF
NA	NA	TRBV27	TRBJ2-1	TGTGCCAGCAGTCCTATTACGAGACACGATGAGCAGTTCTTC	CASSPITRHDEQFF
few	NA	TRBV6-2/TRBV6-3	TRBJ2-6	TGTGCCAGCAGTTACTCGTTTGAGTACCTGACTTTC	CASSYSFEYLTF
NA	NA	TRBV7-9	TRBJ1-4	TGTGCCAGCAGCCCGGAGGGGACCGTAGTTAATGAAAAACTGTTTTTT	CASSPEGTVVNEKLFF
NA	NA	TRBV7-8	TRBJ2-1	TGTGCCAGCAGCCCTCGTGGGAGTGGAAAGTTCTTC	CASSPRGSGKFF
NA	NA	TRBV30	TRBJ2-5	TGTGCCTGGAGTGTACATGAGACCCAGTACTTC	CAWSVHETQYF
NA	TRBD1	TRBV27	TRBJ1-1	TGTGCCAGCAGTTTGGACAGGGCGAACACTGAAGCTTTCTTT	CASSLDRANTEAFF
NA	TRBD1	TRBV4-3	TRBJ2-6	TGCGCCAGCAGCCCAACAGGGGCCGGGGCCAACGTCCTGACTTTC	CASSPTGAGANVLTF
NA	TRBD1	TRBV7-8	TRBJ1-1	TGTGCCAGCAGCTCTACCGGGACAGGGCGCACTGAAGCTTTCTTT	CASSSTGTGRTEAFF
NA	TRBD2	TRBV5-1	TRBJ2-2	TGCGCCAGCAGCTACCCCCTCCGGACTAGCGGGGTAATCGGGGAGCTGTTTTTT	CASSYPLRTSGVIGELFF
NA	TRBD1	TRBV5-5	TRBJ2-5	TGTGCCAGCAGCTTCTGGACAGGGGAAGAGACCCAGTACTTC	CASSFWTGEETQYF
NA	NA	TRBV6-5	TRBJ1-2	TGTGCCATCCCCCTCTCTGCGGCAGGGTCGATCGGCTACACCTTC	CAIPLSAAGSIGYTF
NA	NA	TRBV6-2/TRBV6-3	TRBJ1-2	TGTGCCAGCAGTTACGGGACAATCAGCGCATCAAAGACCTATGGCTACACCTTC	CASSYGTISASKTYGYTF
NA	TRBD2	TRBV12-3/TRBV12-4	TRBJ2-1	TGTGCCAGCTCGTGGCGGGAGCTCCATGAGCAGTTCTTC	CASSWRELHEQFF
NA	TRBD1	TRBV3-1/TRBV3-2	TRBJ2-3	TGTGCCAGCAGCCCGTGGGACAGGCTCACAGATACGCAGTATTTT	CASSPWDRLTDTQYF
NA	NA	TRBV10-1	TRBJ1-1	TGCGCCAGCAGTGAGCAGCGGGGGTCTGCAAACACTGAAGCTTTCTTT	CASSEQRGSANTEAFF
NA	TRBD2	TRBV7-2	TRBJ2-5	TGTGCCATAAGGAGAGCGGGGGAAGAGACCCAGTACTTC	CAIRRAGEETQYF
few	TRBD2	TRBV2	TRBJ2-1	TGTGCCAGCCATTCGAGAGCGGGGGGTTCCTACAATGAGCAGTTCTTC	CASHSRAGGSYNEQFF
NA	TRBD1	TRBV7-8	TRBJ2-3	TGTGCCAGCAGCCGAGACAGGGGCCGTACAGATACGCAGTATTTT	CASSRDRGRTDTQYF
NA	TRBD1	TRBV29-1	TRBJ1-1	TGCAGCGTAGGACAGGGGGCTGGCACTGAAGCTTTCTTT	CSVGQGAGTEAFF
once	TRBD1	TRBV19	TRBJ1-5	TGTGCCACTCAATTACAGGGGAATCAGCCCCAGCATTTT	CATQLQGNQPQHF
NA	NA	TRBV10-3	TRBJ1-2	TGTGCCATCAGTGCAGGGGTCTATGGCTACACCTTC	CAISAGVYGYTF
NA	NA	TRBV18	TRBJ2-3	TGTGCCAGCTCACCACCGGGAATGGGGGCAGTAGATACGCAGTATTTT	CASSPPGMGAVDTQYF
NA	NA	TRBV9	TRBJ2-3	TGTGCCAGCAGCGCCAATCCGGTGGATACGCAGTATTTT	CASSANPVDTQYF